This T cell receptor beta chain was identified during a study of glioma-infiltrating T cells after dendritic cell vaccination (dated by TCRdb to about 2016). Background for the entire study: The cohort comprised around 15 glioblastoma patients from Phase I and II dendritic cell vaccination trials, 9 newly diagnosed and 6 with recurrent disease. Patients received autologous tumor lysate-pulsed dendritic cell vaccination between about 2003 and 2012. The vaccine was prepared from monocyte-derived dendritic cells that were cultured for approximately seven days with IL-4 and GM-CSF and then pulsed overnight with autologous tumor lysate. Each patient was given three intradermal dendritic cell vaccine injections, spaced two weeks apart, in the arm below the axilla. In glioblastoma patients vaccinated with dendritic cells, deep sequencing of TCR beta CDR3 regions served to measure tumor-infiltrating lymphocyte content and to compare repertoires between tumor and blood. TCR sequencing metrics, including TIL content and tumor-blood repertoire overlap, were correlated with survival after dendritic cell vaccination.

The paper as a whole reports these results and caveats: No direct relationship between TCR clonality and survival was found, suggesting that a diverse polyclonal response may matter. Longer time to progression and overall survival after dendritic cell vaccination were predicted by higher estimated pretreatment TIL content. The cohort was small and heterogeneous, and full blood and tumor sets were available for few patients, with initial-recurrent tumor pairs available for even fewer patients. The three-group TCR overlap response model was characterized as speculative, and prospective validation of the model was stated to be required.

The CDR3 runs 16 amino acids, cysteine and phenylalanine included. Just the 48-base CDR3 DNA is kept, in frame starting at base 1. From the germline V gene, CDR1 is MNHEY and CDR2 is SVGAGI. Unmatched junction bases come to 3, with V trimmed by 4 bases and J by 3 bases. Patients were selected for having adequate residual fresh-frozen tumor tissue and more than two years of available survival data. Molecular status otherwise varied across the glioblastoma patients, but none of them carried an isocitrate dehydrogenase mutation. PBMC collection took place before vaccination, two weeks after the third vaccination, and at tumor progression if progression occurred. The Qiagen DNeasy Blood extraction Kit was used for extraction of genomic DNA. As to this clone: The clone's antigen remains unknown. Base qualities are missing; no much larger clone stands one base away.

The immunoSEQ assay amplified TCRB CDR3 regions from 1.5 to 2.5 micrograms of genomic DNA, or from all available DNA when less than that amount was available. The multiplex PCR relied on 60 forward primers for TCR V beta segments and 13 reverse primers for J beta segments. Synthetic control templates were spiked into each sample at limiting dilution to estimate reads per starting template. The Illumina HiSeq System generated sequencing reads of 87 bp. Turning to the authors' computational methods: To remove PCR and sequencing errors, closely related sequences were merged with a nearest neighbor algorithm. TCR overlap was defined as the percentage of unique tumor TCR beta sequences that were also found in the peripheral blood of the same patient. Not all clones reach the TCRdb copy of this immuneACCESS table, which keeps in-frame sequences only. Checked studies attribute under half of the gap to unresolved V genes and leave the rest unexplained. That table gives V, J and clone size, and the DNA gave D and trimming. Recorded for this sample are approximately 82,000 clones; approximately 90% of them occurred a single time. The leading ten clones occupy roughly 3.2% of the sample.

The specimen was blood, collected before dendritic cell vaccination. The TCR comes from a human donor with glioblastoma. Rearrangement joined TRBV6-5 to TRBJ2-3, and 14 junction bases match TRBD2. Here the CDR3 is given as CASSSGTSGSTDTQYF. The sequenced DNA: TGTGCCAGCAGTTCCGGGACTAGCGGGAGTACAGATACGCAGTATTTT.